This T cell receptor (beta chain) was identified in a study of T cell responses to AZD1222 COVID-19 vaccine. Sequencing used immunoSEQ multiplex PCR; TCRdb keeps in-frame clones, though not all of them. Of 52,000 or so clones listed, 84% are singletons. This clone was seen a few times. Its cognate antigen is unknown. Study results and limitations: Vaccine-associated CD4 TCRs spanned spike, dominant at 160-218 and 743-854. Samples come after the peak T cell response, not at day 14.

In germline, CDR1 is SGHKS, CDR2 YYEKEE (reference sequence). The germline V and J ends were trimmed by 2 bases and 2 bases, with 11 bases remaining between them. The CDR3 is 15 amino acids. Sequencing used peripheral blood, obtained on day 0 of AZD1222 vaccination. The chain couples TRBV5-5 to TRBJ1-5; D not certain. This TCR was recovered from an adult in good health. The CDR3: CASSFWDTGNQPQHF. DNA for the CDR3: TGTGCCAGCAGCTTCTGGGATACCGGCAATCAGCCCCAGCATTTT.